One sample yielded the 8 T cell receptor beta chains listed below, sequenced in a study of regulatory T cells in long-lasting Graves disease. Library construction for TCR beta used iRepertoire HTBI primers and Arm-PCR of CDR3 regions. Each CDR3 protein gets one entry after TCRdb re-called the multiplex PCR reads with MiXCR. Here the sample spans under 500,000 distinct CDR3 sequences, less than 20% being singletons. Time point in this sample: newly diagnosed GD, antithyroid drugs for less than 3 months. PBMCs provided the RNA from which the TCR library was made. A further study also used this sample, focusing on T cells in Graves' hyperthyroidism and ophthalmopathy.

The sample was peripheral blood mononuclear cells (PBMCs), taken at new diagnosis, from a patient treated with antithyroid drugs. All receptors come from a woman aged 25 to 39 with Graves disease.

This clonotype was seen many times. The chain recombines TRBV7-2 with TRBJ2-7, with D possibly TRBD1 on 5 matching bases. V gave up 5 bases and J gave up 3 bases, with 20 bases separating them. Germline V lookup: CDR1 SGHTA, CDR2 FQGNSA. This CDR3 comprises 16 residues. The CDR3 DNA reads as TGTGCCAGCAGCCCAGAAGGACACTTTAATGGCTACGAGCAGTACTTC. Translated: CASSPEGHFNGYEQYF.

The V call is TRBV30, the J call TRBJ2-2; D unresolved. The CDR3 has 15 amino acids. With 0 bases removed from V and 1 base from J, the gap between germline ends came to 9 bases. Germline V gives CDR1 GTSNPN, CDR2 SVGIG (reference sequence). The CDR3 region is CAWSVLPGNTGELFF. CDR3 nucleotide sequence: TGTGCCTGGAGTGTACTCCCAGGGAACACCGGGGAGCTGTTTTTT. The full variable domain, with the rest looked up from reference TRBV30 and TRBJ2-2, is SQTIHQWPATLVQPVGSPLSLECTVEGTSNPNLYWYRQAAGRGLQLLFYSVGIGQISSEVPQNLSASRPQDRQFILSSKKLLLSDSGFYLCAWSVLPGNTGELFFGEGSRLTVL.

The gene calls are TRBV30 and TRBJ2-5; possibly TRBD2 for D (6 bases). Germline V gene lookup returns CDR1 GTSNPN and CDR2 SVGIG (reference sequence). The CDR3 spans 13 residues. V was clipped by 7 bases and J by 1 base, with 13 bases between them. The CDR3 reads CAFTQGGQETQYF. CDR3 DNA sequence: TGTGCCTTCACGCAGGGAGGCCAAGAGACCCAGTACTTC.

This clonotype was observed at least ten times. The V gene is TRBV12-3 or TRBV12-4, the J gene TRBJ2-7, with 9 bases lining up with TRBD1. With V trimmed by 6 bases and J by 1 base, 10 bases remained unmatched. This CDR3 has 16 amino acids. CDR3 sequence reads: CASRRAGTGFSYEQYF. As DNA, the CDR3 is TGTGCCAGCAGGCGTGCCGGGACAGGGTTTTCCTACGAGCAGTACTTC.

A word on this clonotype: A much larger clone sits a single nucleotide away, making a read error possible. This chain joins TRBV5-5 and TRBJ2-1; no definite D call. The CDR3 is 14 residues long. Germline V gives CDR1 SGHKS, CDR2 YYEKEE (reference sequence). The CDR3 loop is CASSLTLKKAEQFF. The CDR3, as DNA: TGCGCCAGCAGCTTAACACTTAAAAAAGCCGAGCAGTTCTTC.

This clonotype was seen many times. The rearrangement joins TRBV6-1 to TRBJ2-7, with 10 bases matching TRBD2. Germline-derived CDR1 and CDR2 are MNHNS and SASEGT. CDR3 size: 15 residues. With V trimmed by 6 bases and J by 2 bases, 7 bases remained unmatched. CDR3 loop: CASRLAGVGTYEQYF. The CDR3 DNA sequence: TGTGCCAGCAGGCTAGCGGGAGTGGGCACCTACGAGCAGTACTTC.

The chain's CDR3 is CASSWGTGDKRNTEAFF. In nucleotides, the CDR3 is TGTGCCAGCAGCTGGGGGACAGGGGATAAAAGGAACACTGAAGCTTTCTTT. The gene calls are TRBV5-6 and TRBJ1-1, with 10 bases identical to TRBD1. J lost 1 base, V lost 3 bases, and 9 bases had no gene match. Germline V gives CDR1 SGHDT, CDR2 YYEEEE. The CDR3 runs to 17 residues.

This clonotype was seen a few times. This sequence joins TRBV5-5 and TRBJ2-5; weak D call: TRBD1 (5 bases). CDR1 is SGHKS and CDR2 is YYEKEE in the germline V gene (reference sequence). The CDR3 consists of 16 residues. V lost 1 base and J lost 0, with 13 bases in between. In nucleotides, the CDR3 is TGTGCCAGCAGCTTGAGGGGTAGGATGTACCAAGAGACCCAGTACTTC. It codes for CASSLRGRMYQETQYF.